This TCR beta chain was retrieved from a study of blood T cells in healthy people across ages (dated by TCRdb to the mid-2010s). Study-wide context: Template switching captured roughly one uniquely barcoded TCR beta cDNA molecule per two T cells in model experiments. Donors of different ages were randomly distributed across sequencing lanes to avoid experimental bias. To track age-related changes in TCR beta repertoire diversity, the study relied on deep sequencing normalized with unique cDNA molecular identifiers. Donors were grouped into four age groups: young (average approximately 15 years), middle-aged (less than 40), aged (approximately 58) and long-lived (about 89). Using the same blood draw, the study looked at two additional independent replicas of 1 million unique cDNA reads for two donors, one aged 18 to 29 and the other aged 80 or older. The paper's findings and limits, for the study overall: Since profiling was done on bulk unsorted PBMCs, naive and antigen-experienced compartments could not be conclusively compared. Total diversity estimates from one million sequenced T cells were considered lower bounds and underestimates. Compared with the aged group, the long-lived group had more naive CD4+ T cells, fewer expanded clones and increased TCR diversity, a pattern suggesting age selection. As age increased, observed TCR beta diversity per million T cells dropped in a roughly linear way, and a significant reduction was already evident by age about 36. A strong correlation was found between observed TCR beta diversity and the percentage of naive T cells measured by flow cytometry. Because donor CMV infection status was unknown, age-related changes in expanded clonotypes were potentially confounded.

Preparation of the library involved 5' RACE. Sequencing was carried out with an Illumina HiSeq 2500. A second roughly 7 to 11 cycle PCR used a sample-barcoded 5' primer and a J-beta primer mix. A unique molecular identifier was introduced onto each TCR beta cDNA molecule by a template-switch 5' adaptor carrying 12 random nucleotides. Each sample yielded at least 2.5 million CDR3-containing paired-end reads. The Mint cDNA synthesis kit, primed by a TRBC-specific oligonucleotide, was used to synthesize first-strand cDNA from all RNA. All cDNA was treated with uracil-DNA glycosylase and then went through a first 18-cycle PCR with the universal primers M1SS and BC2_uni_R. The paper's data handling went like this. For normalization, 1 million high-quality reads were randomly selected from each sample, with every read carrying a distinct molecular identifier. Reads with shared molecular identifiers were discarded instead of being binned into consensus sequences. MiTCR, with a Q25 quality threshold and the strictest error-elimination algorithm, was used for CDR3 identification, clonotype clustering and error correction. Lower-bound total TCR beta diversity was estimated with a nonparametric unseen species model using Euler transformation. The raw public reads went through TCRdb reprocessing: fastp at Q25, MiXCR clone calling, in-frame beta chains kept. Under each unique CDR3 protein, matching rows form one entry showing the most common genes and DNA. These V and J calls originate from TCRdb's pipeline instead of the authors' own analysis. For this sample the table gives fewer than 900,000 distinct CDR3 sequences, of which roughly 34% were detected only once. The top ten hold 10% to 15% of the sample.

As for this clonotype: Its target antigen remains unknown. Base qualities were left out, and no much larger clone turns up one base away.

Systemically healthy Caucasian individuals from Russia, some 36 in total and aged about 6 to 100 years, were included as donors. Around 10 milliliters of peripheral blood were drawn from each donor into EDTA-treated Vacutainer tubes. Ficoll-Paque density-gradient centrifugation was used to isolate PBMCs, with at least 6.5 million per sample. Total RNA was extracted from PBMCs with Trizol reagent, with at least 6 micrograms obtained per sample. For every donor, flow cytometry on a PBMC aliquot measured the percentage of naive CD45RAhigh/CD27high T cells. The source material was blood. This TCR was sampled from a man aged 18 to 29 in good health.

The sequenced DNA is TGTGCCAGCAGCTTAGGACAGGGGTTCCGGTATGGCTACACCTTC. Translated, it gives CASSLGQGFRYGYTF. The rearranged segments are TRBV5-6 and TRBJ1-2, with 9 middle bases fitting TRBD1. Clipping removes 2 bases from V and 5 bases from J, with 7 as the unmatched junction base count. CDR1 is given as SGHDT and CDR2 as YYEEEE, both from the germline V gene. The CDR3 numbers 15 residues from cysteine through phenylalanine. Solely the CDR3 DNA is kept, with 45 bases framed from the first base.